These T cell receptor beta chains were read from a single sample in a study of beta chain features in type 1 diabetes. Using immunoSEQ multiplex PCR, the repertoire was profiled, and TCRdb retains in-frame clones only, with some absent. The table has 600,000 to 650,000 clones, 15% to 17% seen once. Sequenced material: naive CD4+ T cells from blood. These receptors all stem from a man aged 18 to 30 in good health. CDR3s include the opening cysteine and the closing phenylalanine or tryptophan.

v_gene: TRBV27
j_gene: TRBJ2-1
len: 13
CDR3aa: CASTAHSYNEQFF

v_gene: TRBV11-1
j_gene: TRBJ1-6
len: 15
CDR3aa: CASKTASSYNSPLHF

v_gene: TRBV6-6
j_gene: TRBJ2-7
len: 15
CDR3aa: CASSPNRQSSYEQYF

v_gene: TRBV4-1
j_gene: TRBJ2-1
len: 13
CDR3aa: CASSQFLHNEQFF

v_gene: TRBV7-8
j_gene: TRBJ2-2
len: 13
CDR3aa: CASSLRADGELFF

v_gene: TRBV9
j_gene: TRBJ1-1
len: 15
CDR3aa: CASSVAMKANTEAFF

v_gene: TRBV5-1
j_gene: TRBJ2-5
len: 17
CDR3aa: CASSFGPGTVVQETQYF

v_gene: TRBV7-9
j_gene: TRBJ2-5
len: 15
CDR3aa: CASSLVPSAQETQYF

v_gene: TRBV6-5
j_gene: TRBJ2-5
len: 14
CDR3aa: CASSPGVGLETQYF

v_gene: TRBV7-9
j_gene: TRBJ2-1
len: 14
CDR3aa: CASSLEGSYNEQFF

v_gene: TRBV30
j_gene: TRBJ1-4
len: 15
CDR3aa: CAWGDLMGANEKLFF

v_gene: TRBV30
j_gene: TRBJ1-1
len: 18
CDR3aa: CAWPYPKPLWTGRTEAFF

v_gene: TRBV15
j_gene: TRBJ2-7
len: 14
CDR3aa: CATSRVSYTYEQYF

v_gene: TRBV7-3
j_gene: TRBJ2-5
len: 15
CDR3aa: CASSLSGTGGETQYF

v_gene: TRBV7-2
j_gene: TRBJ2-5
len: 15
CDR3aa: CASSKRTGPQETQYF

v_gene: TRBV2
j_gene: TRBJ1-2
len: 13
CDR3aa: CASSGGRAHGYTF

v_gene: TRBV30
j_gene: TRBJ2-3
len: 15
CDR3aa: CAWITDRERTDTQYF

v_gene: TRBV7-2
j_gene: TRBJ1-5
len: 14
CDR3aa: CASSLDRESQPQHF

v_gene: TRBV9
j_gene: TRBJ1-2
len: 14
CDR3aa: CASREGDLSSGYTF

v_gene: TRBV10-3
j_gene: TRBJ1-1
len: 14
CDR3aa: CAISLGGGWTEAFF

v_gene: TRBV27
j_gene: TRBJ2-2
len: 14
CDR3aa: CASNPAGVTGELFF

v_gene: TRBV11-2
j_gene: TRBJ1-1
len: 14
CDR3aa: CASMTPRGRSEAFF

v_gene: TRBV30
j_gene: TRBJ2-3
len: 14
CDR3aa: CACTTSGDTDTQYF

v_gene: TRBV4-3
j_gene: TRBJ1-4
len: 17
CDR3aa: CASSQDRRGQDGEKLFF

v_gene: TRBV7-2
j_gene: TRBJ2-2
len: 14
CDR3aa: CASSFRVWTGELFF

v_gene: TRBV19
j_gene: TRBJ2-7
len: 14
CDR3aa: CASSVGQGSYEQYF

v_gene: TRBV5-1
j_gene: TRBJ2-7
len: 15
CDR3aa: CASSLTPGANYEQYF

v_gene: TRBV29-1
j_gene: TRBJ1-1
len: 12
CDR3aa: CSVDRQATEAFF

v_gene: TRBV7-2
j_gene: TRBJ2-5
len: 15
CDR3aa: CASSRDRGPQETQYF

v_gene: TRBV9
j_gene: TRBJ2-2
len: 15
CDR3aa: CASSIRTGNTGELFF

v_gene: TRBV7-2
j_gene: TRBJ2-5
len: 14
CDR3aa: CASSFNQGWETQYF

v_gene: TRBV6-5
j_gene: TRBJ1-6
len: 14
CDR3aa: CASSRGLYNSPLHF

v_gene: TRBV21-1
j_gene: TRBJ1-2
len: 14
CDR3aa: CASSLWMESRCYTF

v_gene: TRBV18
j_gene: TRBJ1-2
len: 14
CDR3aa: CASSPPGRNYGYTF

v_gene: TRBV30
j_gene: TRBJ1-1
len: 14
CDR3aa: CAWTLDRTITEAFF

v_gene: TRBV6-5
j_gene: TRBJ2-5
len: 11
CDR3aa: CASRREETQYF

v_gene: TRBV30
j_gene: TRBJ1-5
len: 15
CDR3aa: CAWRAQGNSNQPQHF

v_gene: TRBV5-6
j_gene: TRBJ2-7
len: 15
CDR3aa: CASSTPRTSVYEQYF

v_gene: TRBV5-6
j_gene: TRBJ2-3
len: 16
CDR3aa: CASSPPVQGATDTQYF

v_gene: TRBV9
j_gene: TRBJ2-7
len: 13
CDR3aa: CASSVGRKGEQYF

v_gene: TRBV27
j_gene: TRBJ1-4
len: 15
CDR3aa: CASSLRGATNEKLFF

v_gene: TRBV9
j_gene: TRBJ2-3
len: 16
CDR3aa: CASSAAKAYFADTQYF